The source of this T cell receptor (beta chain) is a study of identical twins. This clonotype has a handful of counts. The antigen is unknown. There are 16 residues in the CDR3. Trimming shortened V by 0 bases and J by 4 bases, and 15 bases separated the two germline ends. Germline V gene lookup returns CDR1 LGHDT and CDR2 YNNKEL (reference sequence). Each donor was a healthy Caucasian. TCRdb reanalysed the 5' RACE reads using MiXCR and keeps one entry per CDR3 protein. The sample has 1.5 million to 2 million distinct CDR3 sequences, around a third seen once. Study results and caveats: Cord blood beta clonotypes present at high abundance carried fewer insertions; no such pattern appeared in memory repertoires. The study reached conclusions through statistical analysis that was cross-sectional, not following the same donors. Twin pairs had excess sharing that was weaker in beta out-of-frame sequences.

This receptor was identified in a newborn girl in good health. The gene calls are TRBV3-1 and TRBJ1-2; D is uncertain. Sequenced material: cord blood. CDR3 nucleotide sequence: TGTGCCAGCAGCCAAGATCCCGCGGAGACCCTCTATGGCTACACCTTC. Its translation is CASSQDPAETLYGYTF.